The rows below give T cell receptor beta chains drawn from one sample of a study of blood T cell repertoires in COVID-19. The protocol was immunoSEQ multiplex PCR, while the TCRdb copy is restricted to in-frame clones and leaves out a portion. Of tens of thousands of clones in the sample, 80% to 90% were seen once. Source material: peripheral blood. All receptors come from a woman between 65 and 79 years old with acute or convalescent COVID-19. Each CDR3 is given with its conserved first and last residue. The D gene is left open where the match is weak. Clone size is stated in some rows and not others, as once, few, many or a class when expanded.

CDR3aa | CDR3nt | d_gene | j_gene | abundance | v_gene
CASSPRGLNEQYF | TGTGCCAGCAGTCCCAGGGGTCTGAACGAGCAGTACTTC | NA | TRBJ2-7 | NA | TRBV6-2/TRBV6-3
CASSVQYEIQGIETQYF | TGTGCCAGCAGCGTACAGTACGAGATTCAGGGGATAGAGACCCAGTACTTC | NA | TRBJ2-5 | NA | TRBV9
CASSQWGRVTATNEKLFF | TGTGCCAGCAGCCAATGGGGCAGAGTGACTGCAACTAATGAAAAACTGTTTTTT | NA | TRBJ1-4 | NA | TRBV16
CASSLKGGRFENSPLHF | TGTGCCAGCAGTTTAAAGGGGGGGCGGTTCGAAAATTCACCCCTCCACTTT | NA | TRBJ1-6 | NA | TRBV28
CASSPGRQSFEQYF | TGTGCCAGCTCCCCCGGGAGGCAGTCTTTCGAGCAGTACTTC | TRBD2 | TRBJ2-7 | NA | TRBV27
CASSVTSGGNYEQYF | TGTGCCAGTAGTGTAACTAGCGGGGGCAATTACGAGCAGTACTTC | TRBD2 | TRBJ2-7 | few | TRBV19
CASRAQTGGGNQPQHF | TGTGCCAGCAGGGCCCAGACAGGAGGTGGCAATCAGCCCCAGCATTTT | NA | TRBJ1-5 | few | TRBV2
CASSLAQGRPSNQPQHF | TGTGCCAGCAGCTTAGCGCAGGGGCGTCCTAGCAATCAGCCCCAGCATTTT | NA | TRBJ1-5 | NA | TRBV7-8
CASSSLRRKAFF | TGTGCCAGCAGTTCCCTAAGGAGGAAGGCTTTCTTT | NA | TRBJ1-1 | NA | TRBV28
CASSIDPYKPQHF | TGTGCCAGTAGTATAGATCCCTATAAGCCCCAGCATTTT | NA | TRBJ1-5 | NA | TRBV19
CASSPFGGGINEQFF | NA | NA | TRBJ2-1 | NA | TRBV21-1
CASSPGASGRDTQYF | TGTGCCAGCTCACCAGGGGCTAGCGGGAGAGATACGCAGTATTTT | TRBD2 | TRBJ2-3 | few | TRBV18
CASSRDGRGADTQYF | TGTGCCAGCTCACGAGACGGGAGGGGTGCAGATACGCAGTATTTT | TRBD2 | TRBJ2-3 | NA | TRBV18
CASSLSTSAGYNSPLHF | TGTGCCAGCAGTTTATCGACCTCCGCGGGGTATAATTCACCCCTCCACTTT | NA | TRBJ1-6 | many | TRBV28
CASSFGGNQETQYF | TGTGCCAGCAGTTTTGGCGGGAACCAAGAGACCCAGTACTTC | NA | TRBJ2-5 | NA | TRBV28
CASSPPLITGGTNEKLFF | TGTGCCAGCAGCCCACCCCTGATCACAGGGGGCACTAATGAAAAACTGTTTTTT | TRBD1 | TRBJ1-4 | NA | TRBV28
CASSTRVYNEQFF | TGTGCCAGCAGCACTAGGGTCTACAATGAGCAGTTCTTC | NA | TRBJ2-1 | few | TRBV11-3
CASSEAASRTGLYEQYF | TGTGCCAGCAGTGAGGCCGCCTCGAGGACAGGGTTATACGAGCAGTACTTC | TRBD1 | TRBJ2-7 | once | TRBV2
CASSDSAGTDTQYF | TGTGCCAGCAGTGACTCAGCGGGCACAGATACGCAGTATTTT | NA | TRBJ2-3 | few | TRBV6-4
CASSIRTDTQYF | TGTGCCAGTAGTATACGGACAGATACGCAGTATTTT | NA | TRBJ2-3 | NA | TRBV19
CASRQDRDSYNEQFF | TGTGCCAGCAGACAAGACAGGGACTCCTACAATGAGCAGTTCTTC | TRBD1 | TRBJ2-1 | NA | TRBV6-5
CASRPAVSSYNEQFF | TGTGCCAGTAGACCGGCGGTAAGCTCCTACAATGAGCAGTTCTTC | NA | TRBJ2-1 | NA | TRBV19
CSVEHLQGYKYEQYF | TGCAGCGTTGAACACCTACAGGGGTACAAGTACGAGCAGTACTTC | TRBD1 | TRBJ2-7 | NA | TRBV29-1
CASSEFEREDQETQYF | TGTGCCAGCAGTGAATTCGAGCGGGAGGACCAAGAGACCCAGTACTTC | TRBD2 | TRBJ2-5 | NA | TRBV6-1
CASSQEGAAPSTDTQYF | TGTGCCAGCAGCCAAGAAGGAGCGGCTCCTAGCACAGATACGCAGTATTTT | NA | TRBJ2-3 | NA | TRBV3-1/TRBV3-2
CASSPSGTSGRSEQFF | TGTGCCAGCAGCCCCTCCGGGACTAGCGGGAGGAGTGAGCAGTTCTTC | TRBD2 | TRBJ2-1 | NA | TRBV7-3
CASSGTGLVYEQYF | TGTGCCAGCAGTGGGACAGGGTTAGTCTACGAGCAGTACTTC | TRBD1 | TRBJ2-7 | NA | TRBV2
CAWSGGYDQPQHF | TGTGCCTGGAGTGGAGGGTATGATCAGCCCCAGCATTTT | NA | TRBJ1-5 | NA | TRBV30
CSVVSGTGMNTEAFF | TGCAGCGTTGTATCTGGGACAGGGATGAACACTGAAGCTTTCTTT | TRBD1 | TRBJ1-1 | NA | TRBV29-1
CASSPSGRGNEQFF | TGTGCCAGCAGCCCGAGCGGGAGGGGTAATGAGCAGTTCTTC | TRBD2 | TRBJ2-1 | once | TRBV27
CASSWGTEFNQPQHF | TGTGCCAGCAGCTGGGGGACAGAATTCAATCAGCCCCAGCATTTT | TRBD1 | TRBJ1-5 | NA | TRBV5-5
CASSLVGNQDSSYEQYF | TGTGCCAGCAGCTTAGTCGGAAATCAGGACAGCTCCTACGAGCAGTACTTC | NA | TRBJ2-7 | NA | TRBV7-6
CASSGWSGYTF | TGTGCCAGTTCGGGGTGGAGTGGCTACACCTTC | NA | TRBJ1-2 | NA | TRBV28
CASSSPETQYF | TGTGCCAGCAGCTCCCCGGAGACCCAGTACTTC | NA | TRBJ2-5 | NA | TRBV27
CATSDPGDWGTGYDEQFF | TGTGCCACCAGTGACCCGGGGGACTGGGGGACGGGGTACGATGAGCAGTTCTTC | NA | TRBJ2-1 | once | TRBV24-1
CASSLGGGLPGELFF | TGTGCCAGCAGTTTGGGAGGGGGGTTGCCCGGGGAGCTGTTTTTT | NA | TRBJ2-2 | NA | TRBV27
CASSLPGVWERSGELFF | TGTGCCAGCAGCCTCCCCGGGGTGTGGGAGAGGAGCGGGGAGCTGTTTTTT | NA | TRBJ2-2 | once | TRBV11-2
CASSLKGRGRQNTGELFF | TGTGCCAGCAGTTTAAAAGGTCGCGGGAGGCAGAACACCGGGGAGCTGTTTTTT | TRBD2 | TRBJ2-2 | once | TRBV27
CASSYPGGGRNYGYTF | TGTGCCAGCAGTTACCCAGGTGGGGGGAGAAACTATGGCTACACCTTC | NA | TRBJ1-2 | few | TRBV6-6
CASSPVPRNYGYTF | TGTGCCAGCTCCCCCGTTCCCAGAAACTATGGCTACACCTTC | NA | TRBJ1-2 | NA | TRBV18
CASSLTGVSTEAFF | TGTGCCAGCAGCCTTACGGGAGTGAGCACTGAAGCTTTCTTT | NA | TRBJ1-1 | NA | TRBV11-3
CASSLGGRPDTQYF | TGTGCCAGCAGTTTAGGCGGGAGGCCAGATACGCAGTATTTT | TRBD2 | TRBJ2-3 | NA | TRBV27